The T cell receptor beta chain described here comes from a study of blood T cell repertoires in COVID-19. As for the study in general: The United States, Italy and Spain were the sources of the acute and convalescent COVID-19 samples. Sample material is recorded as cDNA or gDNA derived from T cells, B-cell-depleted T cells, or PBMCs.

Trimming removed 4 bases from V and 6 bases from J; junction bases left unmatched: 3. The CDR3 loop spans 14 amino acids. CDR1 and CDR2 from the germline V gene are MRHNA and SNTAGT. Per the study methods: Estimation of nucleated cell counts relied on the amplification of reference gene primers. The data were produced by immunoSEQ multiplex PCR, yet TCRdb's version contains in-frame clones alone and is incomplete. That table supplies the V and J calls and clone size; D and trimming were determined from the DNA. The table shows 60,000 to 80,000 clones, with approximately 88% occurring only once. The chain links TRBV6-4 to TRBJ1-6; 7 nucleotides line up with TRBD1. Specimen: peripheral blood. The sequence was obtained from a human donor in a cohort sampled during active COVID-19. Written as DNA, the CDR3 is TGTGCCAGCAGTGGTGGGACAGTTAATTCACCCCTCCACTTT. Encoded protein: CASSGGTVNSPLHF.